This T cell receptor beta chain was recorded in a study of T cell responses to AZD1222 COVID-19 vaccine. General study findings and limits: Distributed over spike, vaccine-associated CD4 TCRs predominated at 160-218 and 743-854.

Assay used: immunoSEQ multiplex PCR; TCRdb lists only in-frame clones, some missing. The sample holds about 140,000 clones, 80% to 90% seen once. Details on this clone: Its antigen is not known.

Trimming took 4 bases from V and 4 from J, leaving 13 bases between them. Germline CDR1 and CDR2: SGHAT and FQDESV (reference sequence). The CDR3 consists of 14 residues. The J gene is TRBJ1-1, the V gene TRBV11-1; the D gene is possibly TRBD1 (6 bases). The sample here was peripheral blood, taken on day 0 of AZD1222 vaccination. This clonotype was obtained from an adult in good health. The CDR3 DNA reads TGTGCCAGCAGCTCCCTAGCAGGGGCCACTGAAGCTTTCTTT. Its protein is CASSSLAGATEAFF.